Listed below are T cell receptor beta chains from one sample, sequenced in a study of T-cell memory formation after mild COVID-19. TCRdb reanalysed the 5' RACE reads using MiXCR and keeps one entry per CDR3 protein. The data show hundreds of thousands of distinct CDR3 sequences, with less than 25% seen just once and less than 15% held by the top ten. The sequenced sample consisted of PBMCs or a T cell subset sorted from them (not recorded which). Every receptor here comes from an adult woman who had mild COVID-19 (a few samples of this study predate the infection). Cell type and time point are not known. The CDR3 runs from the conserved cysteine through the conserved F or W. D genes are given only for firm matches. The size field is filled for only some rows; it gives once, few, many or a size class.

J gene,clone size,D gene,V gene,CDR3 DNA,CDR3 protein
TRBJ2-7,NA,NA,TRBV5-1,TGCGCCAGCAGCTTGGGGGACACCCGGGACGAGCAGTACTTC,CASSLGDTRDEQYF
TRBJ2-6,NA,NA,TRBV6-2/TRBV6-3,TGTGCCAGCATCGAGGGGGGTGTAGGGGCCAACGTCCTGACTTTC,CASIEGGVGANVLTF
TRBJ2-1,NA,TRBD2,TRBV5-1,TGCGCCAGCAGCCGGCTTCCCGGGACTAGCGGATACAATGAGCAGTTCTTC,CASSRLPGTSGYNEQFF
TRBJ2-1,few,NA,TRBV6-6,TGTGCCAGCAGTCGGAACCATGAGCAGTTCTTC,CASSRNHEQFF
TRBJ2-7,few,TRBD1,TRBV4-1,TGCGCCAGCAGCCAGACGGGACAGGGGTTACGTGAGCAGTACTTC,CASSQTGQGLREQYF
TRBJ2-4,few,TRBD1,TRBV18,TGTGCCAGCTCATCCCCCGGGACAGGGGGAAACATTCAGTACTTC,CASSSPGTGGNIQYF
TRBJ2-3,few,TRBD1,TRBV7-2,TGTGCCAGCAGCTTAAGGGGGGGGACAGGGGCAGATACGCAGTATTTT,CASSLRGGTGADTQYF
TRBJ2-2,few,NA,TRBV12-3/TRBV12-4,TGTGCCAGCAGTTTAAAAGGAGGGACCGGGGAGCTGTTTTTT,CASSLKGGTGELFF
TRBJ2-1,few,TRBD1,TRBV20-1,TGCAGTGCTAGGTCCCGGGACAGTGCCTACAATGAGCAGTTCTTC,CSARSRDSAYNEQFF
TRBJ1-1,NA,NA,TRBV24-1,TGTGACACCAGTGATTGGAACACTGAAGCTTTCTTT,CDTSDWNTEAFF
TRBJ2-1,few,TRBD1,TRBV24-1,TGTGCCACCAGTGTTTTAAAGGGGGCGGGTTACAATGAGCAGTTCTTC,CATSVLKGAGYNEQFF
TRBJ2-1,many,NA,TRBV11-2,TGTGCCAGCAGCTTAGTTCCCACGCCCTACAATGAGCAGTTCTTC,CASSLVPTPYNEQFF
TRBJ1-1,NA,NA,TRBV7-9,TGTGCCAGCAGCTTAGTCGGCGCAGGGAGCCCTGAAGCTTTCTTT,CASSLVGAGSPEAFF
TRBJ2-7,once,NA,TRBV7-9,TGTGCCAGCAGCTTTGGCAGGGCCGACTACGAGCAGTACTTC,CASSFGRADYEQYF
TRBJ1-5,NA,TRBD1,TRBV12-3/TRBV12-4,TGTGCCAGCAAAGCACAGGGGAGCAATCAGCCCCAGCATTTT,CASKAQGSNQPQHF
TRBJ1-1,NA,TRBD1,TRBV29-1,TGCAGCGTTGATGGACAGGGCGACACTGAAGCTTTCTTT,CSVDGQGDTEAFF
TRBJ2-7,NA,TRBD2,TRBV6-5,TGTGCCAGCAGTTCACCGGGACTAGCGGGTTTACAGTACTTC,CASSSPGLAGLQYF
TRBJ2-2,NA,TRBD2,TRBV27,TGTGCCAGCAGTTTAGGACTAGCGGGGGACACCGGGGAGCTGTTTTTT,CASSLGLAGDTGELFF
TRBJ2-1,NA,NA,TRBV7-6,TGTGCCAGCAGCTTATTAATGGAAAACTCCTACAATGAGCAGTTCTTC,CASSLLMENSYNEQFF
TRBJ1-5,NA,NA,TRBV6-1,TGTGCCAGCAGCAGACAGACCAATCAGCCCCAGCATTTT,CASSRQTNQPQHF
TRBJ1-2,NA,TRBD1,TRBV9,TGTGCCAGCAGCGCGACAGGGGGGTCAGGGTCTGGCTACACCTTC,CASSATGGSGSGYTF
TRBJ2-3,NA,TRBD1,TRBV6-2/TRBV6-3,TGTGCCAGCCCGACAGGGAGCCAGGTAGATACGCAGTATTTT,CASPTGSQVDTQYF
TRBJ2-5,few,TRBD1,TRBV12-3/TRBV12-4,TGTGCCAGCAGTGACCCGGACAGGGCCAGGGGCCAAGAGACCCAGTACTTC,CASSDPDRARGQETQYF
TRBJ1-2,NA,NA,TRBV5-8,TGTGCCAGCAGCTTGGGGGTCGCCTTTTTCTATGGCTACACCTTC,CASSLGVAFFYGYTF
TRBJ2-1,NA,TRBD1,TRBV11-3,TGTGCCAGCAGCTTAGAAGGGACAGGAGCCTACAATGAGCAGTTCTTC,CASSLEGTGAYNEQFF
TRBJ1-1,NA,NA,TRBV12-3/TRBV12-4,TGTGCCAGCAGCCTTATCACTGAAGCTTTCTTT,CASSLITEAFF
TRBJ2-1,NA,TRBD2,TRBV3-1,TGTGCCAGCAGCCAACATACAAAGGGTCCTGAGACTAGCGGGGGTGAAAATGAGCAGTTCTTC,CASSQHTKGPETSGGENEQFF
TRBJ1-1,many,NA,TRBV5-1,TGCGCCAGCAGCCTGGACAGTCCGGGTTCTGAAGCTTTCTTT,CASSLDSPGSEAFF
TRBJ2-3,few,TRBD2,TRBV6-4,TGTGCCAGCAGTATACTGAGCGGGGGGTCACAACGCACAGATACGCAGTATTTT,CASSILSGGSQRTDTQYF